This entry lists 27 T cell receptor beta chains sequenced from one sample in a study of blood T cell repertoires in COVID-19. Clones were read by immunoSEQ multiplex PCR, and TCRdb kept only the in-frame ones, dropping some. The data contain a few hundred thousand clones, approximately 86% of them seen just once; the ten biggest clones take up approximately 14%. Sequencing was done on a sample of peripheral blood. Receptors originate from a woman aged 70 to 79 with COVID-19, enrolled during active disease.

CDR3 residues: CAISESTRGEAFF. The CDR3 DNA sequence: TGTGCCATCAGTGAGTCAACCAGGGGTGAAGCTTTCTTT. This chain links TRBV10-3 with TRBJ1-1, with D possibly matching TRBD1 (6 bases). CDR3 length equals 13 residues. Trimming removed 0 bases at V and 7 bases at J, with 9 bases between. Germline values: CDR1 ENHRY, CDR2 SYGVKD.

This chain links TRBV7-2 with TRBJ2-4; 11 bases align to TRBD2. This CDR3 region has 16 residues. The V and J ends lost 4 bases and 2 bases, in that order; junction bases with no gene match: 4. CDR1 and CDR2 from the germline V gene are SGHTA and FQGNSA. The CDR3 region has the DNA TGTGCCAGCAGCTATAGCGGGGGGGCGTCCAAAAACATTCAGTACTTC. Its protein is CASSYSGGASKNIQYF.

J is TRBJ1-5 and V is TRBV28; D is ambiguous. The length of the CDR3 is 16 residues. Germline V gives CDR1 MDHEN, CDR2 SYDVKM. Trimming removed 2 bases at V and 4 bases at J, with 15 bases between. The CDR3 DNA reads TGTGCCAGCAGTTTAAGCGGCTGGAGAGGGAATCAGCCCCAGCATTTT. It is translated as CASSLSGWRGNQPQHF.

The rearrangement uses TRBV19 and TRBJ2-5; no firm D call. The germline V and J ends were trimmed by 0 bases and 5 bases, with 13 bases remaining between them. This CDR3 has 15 residues. The germline gives CDR1 LNHDA, CDR2 SQIVND (reference sequence). The CDR3 region is CASSIEADWMETQYF. CDR3 DNA sequence: TGTGCCAGTAGTATAGAGGCCGACTGGATGGAGACCCAGTACTTC.

This clone has a single count. The CDR3 reads CATSEYPGQGEKLFF. Here the CDR3 DNA reads TGTGCCACCAGTGAATACCCAGGACAGGGGGAAAAACTGTTTTTT. The rearrangement joins TRBV24-1 to TRBJ1-4, with 9 bases aligning to TRBD1. This CDR3 comprises 15 residues. Germline V CDR1 and CDR2: KGHDR, SFDVKD. V shed 4 bases, J shed 8 bases, and the junction held 7 bases outside the gene matches.

The CDR3 nucleotides are TGTGCCAGCAGTTACATGGGGGGAAGCTCCTACGAGCAGTACTTC. Its protein product is CASSYMGGSSYEQYF. The V gene is TRBV6-2 or TRBV6-3, the J gene TRBJ2-7, with D possibly being TRBD2 (6 bases). The V end was cut by 2 bases, the J end by 0 bases, with 11 bases between. The CDR3 covers 15 residues. Germline loops: CDR1 MNHEY, CDR2 SVGEGT.

The CDR3 sequence: CSVWGGYGYTF. The DNA of the CDR3 is TGCAGTGTTTGGGGGGGCTATGGCTACACCTTC. The chain has TRBV20-1 and TRBJ1-2; perhaps TRBD1 as D (5 bases). The V end lost 7 bases, the J end lost 4 bases, and 10 bases lay between the germline ends. Per the germline V gene, CDR1 is DFQATT and CDR2 is SNEGSKA (reference sequence). CDR3 size: 11 residues.

The CDR3 DNA is TGTGCCAGCAGTTCCGGGACAGGGGGCGCGGATGGCTACACCTTC. It is translated as CASSSGTGGADGYTF. V is TRBV6-6 and J is TRBJ1-2; 12 bases align to TRBD1. V trimming: 4 bases; J trimming: 6 bases; junction bases outside the gene matches: 6. The CDR3 covers 15 residues. Germline V lookup: CDR1 MNHNY, CDR2 SVGAGI (reference sequence).

In DNA, the CDR3 is TGTGCCAGCAGCTTCCTATATCAGCCCCAGCATTTT. Its protein product is CASSFLYQPQHF. The V and J genes are TRBV6-5 and TRBJ1-5; D gene uncertain. The germline V and J ends were trimmed by 6 bases and 5 bases, with 8 bases remaining between them. Per germline, CDR1 MNHEY and CDR2 SVGAGI. The CDR3 runs to 12 residues.

This clone was counted a few times. The chain employs TRBV6-2 or TRBV6-3 and TRBJ2-2; no clear D gene. Trimming took 2 bases from V and 2 from J, leaving 12 bases between them. The CDR3 is 16 amino acids. CDR1 and CDR2 from the germline V gene are MNHEY and SVGEGT. CDR3 DNA sequence: TGTGCCAGCAGTTACCCCACGCTAAGCAACACCGGGGAGCTGTTTTTT. It encodes CASSYPTLSNTGELFF.

This chain connects TRBV6-6 to TRBJ2-7; 9 bases are a match to TRBD1. This CDR3 contains 14 residues. Germline CDR1 and CDR2: MNHNY and SVGAGI (reference sequence). Trimming removed 4 bases from V and 6 bases from J; junction bases left unmatched: 7. The DNA of the CDR3 is TGTGCCAGCAGTTCAGAACAGGGGGCGGGCGAGCAGTACTTC. It encodes CASSSEQGAGEQYF.

The rearrangement joins TRBV5-1 to TRBJ2-3, with D possibly TRBD2 on 5 matching bases. Germline V gene lookup returns CDR1 SGHRS and CDR2 YFSETQ. V was shortened by 4 bases and J by 3 bases, with 18 bases between the two germline ends. CDR3 length: 16 residues. CDR3 bases: TGCGCCAGCAGCGACCCGGGGAGAGGAGAAACAGATACGCAGTATTTT. It encodes CASSDPGRGETDTQYF.

The V call is TRBV28, the J call TRBJ1-5; 7 nucleotides agree with TRBD1. Germline assignment: CDR1 MDHEN and CDR2 SYDVKM. Unmatched junction bases numbered 5, after V lost 3 bases and J lost 3 bases. The CDR3 consists of 15 residues. CDR3 loop: CASSFSDRDNQPQHF. In nucleotides, the CDR3 is TGTGCCAGCAGTTTTTCAGACAGGGACAATCAGCCCCAGCATTTT.

The chain recombines TRBV7-9 with TRBJ1-2, with TRBD1 as a possible D gene (6 bases). The V gene's germline CDR1 is SEHNR and CDR2 FQNEAQ (reference sequence). This CDR3 spans 15 amino acids. Trimming took off 2 bases at V and 5 bases at J, with 15 bases between the two ends. As DNA, the CDR3 is TGTGCCAGCAGCTTATCCCCCAGGGGCGGGTATGGCTACACCTTC. This gives the protein CASSLSPRGGYGYTF.

The chain uses TRBV7-8 and TRBJ1-3; D is undetermined. The germline CDR1 and CDR2 sequences are SGHVS and FQNEAQ. The CDR3 contains 15 residues. Trimming removed 1 base at V and 8 bases at J, with 15 bases between. The DNA of the CDR3 is TGTGCCAGCAGCTTAGAGTGGCCGGGAAGAGACACCATATATTTT. Its protein is CASSLEWPGRDTIYF.

V gene TRBV5-4 combines with J gene TRBJ2-1; 8 nucleotides line up with TRBD1. V shed 2 bases, J shed 2 bases, and the junction held 3 bases outside the gene matches. Germline values: CDR1 SGHNT, CDR2 YYREEE (reference sequence). The CDR3 totals 15 residues. CDR3 in amino acids: CASSFQGAPYNEQFF. Written as DNA, the CDR3 is TGTGCCAGCAGCTTCCAGGGGGCGCCCTACAATGAGCAGTTCTTC.

This rearrangement joins TRBV19 to TRBJ2-1; 9 nucleotides match TRBD1. V shed 10 bases, J shed 7 bases, and the junction held 8 bases outside the gene matches. There are 13 residues in the CDR3. Germline V gene data show CDR1 as LNHDA and CDR2 as SQIVND (reference sequence). Written as DNA, the CDR3 is TGTGCCACTTCGACAGGGGGAGGGAATGAGCAGTTCTTC. It translates to CATSTGGGNEQFF.

This chain connects TRBV27 to TRBJ2-7, with D possibly TRBD1 on 6 matching bases. V lost 5 bases and J lost 6, with 14 bases in between. Germline V lookup: CDR1 MNHEY, CDR2 SMNVEV (reference sequence). The CDR3 consists of 13 residues. CDR3 bases: TGTGCCAGCAGTGTACAGGGTCCTGGCGAGCAGTACTTC. It specifies CASSVQGPGEQYF.

The chain is built from TRBV27 and TRBJ2-3; TRBD1 aligns across 7 bases. Germline CDR1 MNHEY, CDR2 SMNVEV (reference sequence). The ends lost 4 bases at V and 4 bases at J; junction bases unmatched: 14. CDR3 length: 17 residues. The CDR3 loop is CASSSYRGLGEPDTQYF. In DNA form, the CDR3 reads TGTGCCAGCAGTTCATACAGGGGCCTGGGGGAACCAGATACGCAGTATTTT.

V is TRBV10-3 and J is TRBJ1-6, with unresolved D. Germline assignment: CDR1 ENHRY and CDR2 SYGVKD. Trimming left V 3 bases short and J 7 bases short, with 7 bases between. The CDR3 runs 13 residues. CDR3 DNA: TGTGCCATCAGTGACCAGGAAAATTCACCCCTCCACTTT. Translation: CAISDQENSPLHF.

The chain recombines TRBV10-1 with TRBJ2-3; TRBD2 matches at 10 bases. Germline CDR1 reads WNHNN; CDR2 reads SYGVQD (reference sequence). The CDR3 is 15 residues long. V was clipped by 6 bases and J by 0 bases; unmatched bases: 3. CDR3 in amino acids: CASRPSGGSTDTQYF. The CDR3 DNA sequence: TGCGCCAGCAGACCTAGCGGGGGAAGCACAGATACGCAGTATTTT.

The chain uses TRBV7-9 and TRBJ2-1; 11 bases are a match to TRBD2. CDR1 is SEHNR and CDR2 is FQNEAQ in the germline V gene (reference sequence). CDR3 length equals 17 residues. With 5 bases clipped from V and 2 bases from J, the junction kept 8 bases outside the gene matches. The CDR3 bases are TGTGCCAGCAGCCCACTAGCGGGGGAAGATACCTACAATGAGCAGTTCTTC. As protein: CASSPLAGEDTYNEQFF.

The rearrangement joins TRBV21-1 to TRBJ1-1; the table's D call TRBD1 went unverified against the DNA. TRBV21-1 is reported as a pseudogene. The CDR3 contains 13 residues. CDR3 loop: CASSNKGVQFAFF. The CDR3 bases are TGTGCCAGCAGCAACAAAGGGGTTCAATTTGCTTTCTTT.

The chain is built from TRBV27 and TRBJ2-2; 12 bases map to TRBD1. V shed 7 bases, J shed 5 bases, and the junction held 8 bases outside the gene matches. Germline assignment: CDR1 MNHEY and CDR2 SMNVEV (reference sequence). The CDR3 has 16 amino acids. CDR3: CASTRRDRGLTGELFF. CDR3 DNA: TGTGCCAGCACGCGCCGGGACAGGGGGCTTACCGGGGAGCTGTTTTTT.

The CDR3, as DNA: TGTGCCAGCAGCTCTAGCGGGCCGGCCTACAATGAGCAGTTCTTC. Translation: CASSSSGPAYNEQFF. The J gene is TRBJ2-1, the V gene TRBV11-3, with TRBD2 matching over 8 bases. Germline CDR1 and CDR2: SGHNT and YENEEA. Germline trimming cut 4 bases from V and 2 bases from J; bases unmatched to any gene: 4. CDR3 length: 15 amino acids.

The rearrangement links TRBV6-2 or TRBV6-3 to TRBJ1-5; D not resolved. Germline assignment: CDR1 MNHEY and CDR2 SVGEGT. Deletions cut 5 bases from V and 9 bases from J, with 17 bases between. The CDR3 has 14 residues. CDR3 protein: CASSPPSQARPQHF. CDR3 DNA sequence: TGTGCCAGCAGTCCACCCTCGCAGGCGCGGCCCCAGCATTTT.

The V gene is TRBV18, the J gene TRBJ2-6; weak D call: TRBD2 (5 bases). Trimming removed 2 bases from V and 2 bases from J, with 10 bases in between. Germline values: CDR1 KGHSH, CDR2 LQKENI. The CDR3 has 16 residues. CDR3 sequence: CASSPSAGAGANVLTF. CDR3 bases: TGTGCCAGCTCACCATCTGCGGGTGCTGGGGCCAACGTCCTGACTTTC.